The 9 T cell receptor beta chains presented below share a single source sample, sequenced in a study of cytomegalovirus exposure and HLA in healthy donors. Amplification used 60 Vbeta primers and 13 Jbeta primers. The repertoire was sequenced with immunoSEQ multiplex PCR; TCRdb's copy has only in-frame clones and lacks some. The sample includes 85,000 to 100,000 clones, 79% seen only once; the top ten take around 3%. Sequencing was done on a sample of PBMCs. These receptors were obtained from a male donor in good health and CMV-seropositive.

The rearrangement links TRBV4-1 to TRBJ1-2; D perhaps matches TRBD1 (6 bases). The CDR3 totals 15 residues. Trimming pared 6 bases from V and 4 bases from J, leaving 18 bases between. Germline-derived CDR1 and CDR2 are MGHRA and YSYEKL. The CDR3 region has the DNA TGCGCCAGCAGTCGTTTACAGGCAGGGGTCTATGGCTACACCTTC. As protein: CASSRLQAGVYGYTF.

A few counts support this clone. The chain is built from TRBV11-3 and TRBJ1-1; TRBD1 matches 7 bases. Germline CDR1 is SGHNT and CDR2 is YENEEA. J lost 1 base, V lost 1 base, and 3 bases had no gene match. CDR3 length equals 15 residues. The CDR3 is CASSLGGGENTEAFF. The CDR3 DNA is TGTGCCAGCAGCTTAGGAGGGGGCGAGAACACTGAAGCTTTCTTT.

The V call is TRBV29-1, the J call TRBJ1-1; possibly TRBD1 for D (5 bases). CDR1 SQVTM and CDR2 ANQGSEA come from the germline V gene. V lost 4 bases, J lost 3 bases, and 9 bases lay in between. CDR3 length: 12 amino acids. For the CDR3, the DNA is TGCAGCGTTGGGGGGGAAGACACTGAAGCTTTCTTT. This codes for CSVGGEDTEAFF.

The rearrangement uses TRBV25-1 and TRBJ1-2; TRBD1 is a possible D gene (6 bases). CDR1 is MGHDK, CDR2 SYGVNS, per germline. Trimming pared 8 bases from V and 2 bases from J, leaving 21 bases between. CDR3 size: 16 residues. The CDR3 reads CASSIGRGRWNYGYTF. As DNA, the CDR3 is TGTGCCAGCTCAATAGGGCGGGGGCGTTGGAACTATGGCTACACCTTC.

This clone has a handful of counts. The chain couples TRBV18 to TRBJ1-1, with TRBD1 identical over 9 bases. In germline, CDR1 is KGHSH, CDR2 LQKENI. Trimming took 5 bases from V and 3 from J; bases not matched to a gene: 4. There are 14 residues in the CDR3. CDR3 in DNA: TGTGCCAGCTCATTACAGGGGGCGGACACTGAAGCTTTCTTT. Its protein is CASSLQGADTEAFF.

CDR3 nucleotides: TGTGCCTGGAGTGTACAGGGGGCTTGGAATTCACCCCTCCACTTT. As protein: CAWSVQGAWNSPLHF. The chain has TRBV30 and TRBJ1-6; 9 bases agree with TRBD1. The CDR3 extends over 15 amino acids. The germline gives CDR1 GTSNPN, CDR2 SVGIG (reference sequence). With V trimmed by 0 bases and J by 7 bases, 4 bases remained unmatched.

This chain uses TRBV6-4 with TRBJ2-3; 10 bases agree with TRBD2. CDR3 length: 15 amino acids. The germline V gene encodes CDR1 MRHNA and CDR2 SNTAGT. Germline trimming cut 6 bases from V and 1 base from J; bases unmatched to any gene: 4. CDR3 DNA: TGTGCCAGCAGCGGCGGGACTAGCGGCACAGATACGCAGTATTTT. This codes for CASSGGTSGTDTQYF.

This chain uses TRBV5-1 with TRBJ1-4, with D hard to call. The CDR3 length is 12 residues. V was pared by 5 bases and J by 3 bases, with 5 bases between. Germline assignment: CDR1 SGHRS and CDR2 YFSETQ. The chain's CDR3 is CASREANEKLFF. For the CDR3, the DNA is TGCGCCAGCAGGGAGGCTAATGAAAAACTGTTTTTT.

The chain has TRBV30 and TRBJ2-7, with TRBD1 matching 7 bases. There are 11 residues in the CDR3. Trimming cost V 7 bases and J 6 bases; bases outside gene matches: 6. Germline V CDR1 and CDR2: GTSNPN, SVGIG (reference sequence). The CDR3 DNA reads TGTGCCTTAGGACAGGCGGGCGAGCAGTACTTC. Protein product: CALGQAGEQYF. Combining the CDR3 with reference TRBV30 and TRBJ2-7 gives the whole variable domain SQTIHQWPATLVQPVGSPLSLECTVEGTSNPNLYWYRQAAGRGLQLLFYSVGIGQISSEVPQNLSASRPQDRQFILSSKKLLLSDSGFYLCALGQAGEQYFGPGTRLTVT.